This T cell receptor (beta chain) came from a study of regulatory T cells in long-lasting Graves disease. The study, taken as a whole, reports: Persistent cases favored TRBV28, TRBJ1-2 and TRBJ2-5. The TCR repertoire of persistent Graves' patients was less diverse than that of newly diagnosed ones. Blood alone, not thyroid tissue, was studied.

Regarding this clonotype: Its antigen is undetermined.

The length of the CDR3 is 14 residues. Trimming removed 0 bases at V and 5 bases at J, with 8 bases between. CDR1 and CDR2 (germline): SGHNT, YYREEE (reference sequence). The time point denotes: newly diagnosed GD, antithyroid drugs for less than 3 months. PBMC-extracted RNA yielded the TCR library. Arm-PCR of CDR3 regions with iRepertoire HTBI primers generated TCR beta libraries. TCRdb reprocessed the multiplex PCR reads via MiXCR and lists one record per CDR3 protein. The sample gives 400,000 to 650,000 distinct CDR3 sequences, more than 15% of which show up once; 20% to 25% is in the top ten. These data also formed part of another study, on T cells in Graves' hyperthyroidism and ophthalmopathy. That paper states: A first-round RT-PCR of the TCR CDR3 used the HTBI primer set.

This specimen consisted of peripheral blood mononuclear cells (PBMCs), obtained at new diagnosis, from a patient treated with antithyroid drugs. The genes are TRBV5-4 and TRBJ2-2; D is undetermined. The TCR was taken from a middle-aged woman with Graves disease. CDR3 residues: CASSLEQMTGELFF. The CDR3 DNA sequence: TGTGCCAGCAGCTTGGAACAGATGACCGGGGAGCTGTTTTTT. Based on the CDR3 plus reference TRBV5-4 and TRBJ2-2, the full variable domain is ETGVTQSPTHLIKTRGQQVTLRCSSQSGHNTVSWYQQALGQGPQFIFQYYREEENGRGNFPPRFSGLQFPNYSSELNVNALELDDSALYLCASSLEQMTGELFFGEGSRLTVL.